This T cell receptor beta chain is drawn from a study of cytomegalovirus exposure and HLA in healthy donors. These donors, healthy bone marrow donors, were studied. This PCR relied on a set of 60 Vbeta primers and 13 Jbeta primers. Assay: immunoSEQ multiplex PCR; the TCRdb copy retains only in-frame clones and omits some. This table holds some 150,000 clones, approximately 80% found once. On this clone itself: Its antigen is unknown.

Overall study results and limits: Later, an analysis showed that TCR beta chains associated with HLA were more clonally expanded than others that were equally common. Later analysis demonstrated an association between a missense DCLRE1C variant and TCR beta V- and J-gene trimming. For presence/absence analyses, sequencing depth was assumed to be roughly uniform across donors.

CDR1 and CDR2 (germline): SEHNR, FQNEAQ (reference sequence). This CDR3 has 12 residues. Specimen: PBMCs. The chain is built from TRBV7-9 and TRBJ2-2; the D gene is possibly TRBD2 (7 bases). This receptor was taken from a male donor in good health and CMV-seronegative. The DNA of the CDR3 is TGTGCAAAGAGGGGGGGCACCGGGGAGCTGTTTTTT. The encoded protein is CAKRGGTGELFF.